The 13 T cell receptor beta chains presented below share a single source sample, sequenced in a study of low-dose radiotherapy and immunotherapy resistance in tumors. Time point in this sample: after trial treatment. Treatment: LDRT plus nivolumab, ipilimumab, low-dose cyclophosphamide and aspirin (RACIN trial). Both TCRalpha and TCRbeta chains were reverse transcribed with V-gene-specific primers. Using a constant-region primer together with a V-primer adapter, TCRs were subjected to around 20 PCR cycles of amplification. TCRdb itself ran the reads through MiXCR, one entry per CDR3 protein. The sample lists about 97,000 distinct CDR3 sequences; 20% were seen once. This specimen consisted of PBMCs, obtained after low-dose radiotherapy plus immunotherapy. These receptors all come from a male donor with prostate cancer.

In this sample, this clonotype is medium-sized. The CDR3 DNA is TGCAGTGCTAGAGATCCCTCAGGGGGGGAGTACAATGAGCAGTTCTTC. Translation gives CSARDPSGGEYNEQFF. This chain joins TRBV20-1 and TRBJ2-1, with D perhaps assigned TRBD1 or TRBD2 (7 bases each). Trimming removed 0 bases from V and 4 bases from J, with 16 bases in between. Germline V gene sequence: CDR1 DFQATT, CDR2 SNEGSKA (reference sequence). The CDR3 is made up of 16 amino acids.

This clonotype has ten or more counts. This rearrangement joins TRBV14 to TRBJ2-1; tentative D call: TRBD1 (6 bases). Between the trimmed V and J ends, which lost 4 bases and 4 bases, there was a span of 14 bases. The CDR3 is made up of 15 amino acids. The germline V gene has CDR1 SGHDN and CDR2 FVKESK. The DNA of the CDR3 is TGTGCCAGCAGCCGCGGACAGCTCGTTTACAATGAGCAGTTCTTC. Translation: CASSRGQLVYNEQFF.

This clonotype was seen ten or more times. The chain recombines TRBV6-1 with TRBJ1-5, with TRBD1 as a possible D gene (6 bases). The CDR3 is 16 amino acids. V was trimmed by 3 bases and J by 3 bases, leaving 15 bases between them. The V gene's germline CDR1 is MNHNS and CDR2 SASEGT. The CDR3 loop is CASSDLQGGTNQPQHF. CDR3 nucleotide sequence: TGTGCCAGCAGTGACTTACAAGGGGGGACCAATCAGCCCCAGCATTTT.

This clonotype has a single count. The CDR3 DNA is TGTGCCAGCATCCTGAACGAGGACGGGAATGAAAAACTGTTTTTT. Encoded protein: CASILNEDGNEKLFF. The V gene is TRBV25-1, the J gene TRBJ1-4; D gene unclear. The CDR3 runs 15 residues. Per the germline V gene, CDR1 is MGHDK and CDR2 is SYGVNS. Trimming stripped 7 bases from V and 5 bases from J, with 17 bases between.

As concerns this clonotype: This sequence is one base from a far larger clone and is likely a read error. V is TRBV7-2 and J is TRBJ2-1, with TRBD2 matching over 12 bases. V lost 0 bases and J lost 13; bases outside the gene matches: 10. The CDR3 totals 16 residues. Germline assignment: CDR1 SGHTA and CDR2 FQGNSA. The CDR3 DNA is TGTGCCAGCAGCTTAGCCCTAGCGGGGGGGCAACAGACCCAGTTCTTC. It yields the protein CASSLALAGGQQTQFF.

This clonotype was counted a few times. This chain connects TRBV2 to TRBJ2-1; D is tentatively TRBD1 or TRBD2 (5 bases each). This CDR3 has 11 amino acids. Trimming removed 4 bases from V and 11 bases from J, with 9 bases in between. Per germline, CDR1 SNHLY and CDR2 FYNNEI. CDR3 sequence: CASSGRGQQFF. CDR3 nucleotide sequence: TGTGCCAGCAGTGGCCGGGGACAGCAGTTCTTC.

CDR3 bases: TGCAGTGCCAGGGAAGGGACAGTCCGGGCAGATACGCAGTATTTT. Protein: CSAREGTVRADTQYF. The genes are TRBV20-1 and TRBJ2-3; 7 bases match TRBD1. The CDR3 covers 15 residues. V lost 6 bases, J lost 4 bases, and 13 bases stayed unmatched. Germline V gene data show CDR1 as DFQATT and CDR2 as SNEGSKA (reference sequence).

This clonotype was counted a few times. The chain couples TRBV7-2 to TRBJ2-3; 9 bases fit TRBD2. The junction had 7 bases not matched to a gene; V was cut back by 10 bases and J by 5 bases. This CDR3 spans 13 amino acids. The germline CDR1 and CDR2 sequences are SGHTA and FQGNSA. The CDR3 DNA follows: TGTGCCATCGAGCGGGGGGCAGGAGATACGCAGTATTTT. Translated: CAIERGAGDTQYF.

This clonotype was picked up many times. The J gene is TRBJ2-3, the V gene TRBV6-2 or TRBV6-3; 11 nucleotides match TRBD2. CDR1 MNHEY and CDR2 SVGEGT come from the germline V gene. The CDR3 contains 16 residues. The trim removed 6 bases at V and 5 bases at J, leaving 10 bases unmatched. The CDR3 region is CASRALSGGAVDTQYF. The DNA for the CDR3 is TGTGCCAGCAGAGCCCTTAGCGGGGGGGCCGTAGATACGCAGTATTTT.

This clonotype was seen many times. The junction departs from germline at one end; a sequencing error may be responsible. The genes are TRBV7-9 and TRBJ2-7; 7 nucleotides agree with TRBD1. Germline CDR1 reads SEHNR; CDR2 reads FQNEAQ (reference sequence). The CDR3 loop spans 13 amino acids. CDR3 amino acids: CASSLQTGPSPSF. The CDR3 region has the DNA TGTGCCAGCAGCCTCCAGACAGGGCCCTCCCCTAGCTTC.

CDR3 nucleotide sequence: TGTGCCAGCAGGAACAGGTCCAAAAACATTCAGTACTTC. It encodes CASRNRSKNIQYF. V is TRBV5-4 and J is TRBJ2-4; perhaps TRBD1 as D (5 bases). The CDR3 is 13 amino acids. Germline V gives CDR1 SGHNT, CDR2 YYREEE (reference sequence). The germline V and J ends were trimmed by 5 bases and 2 bases, with 8 bases remaining between them.

This clonotype has a count of ten or more. CDR3 sequence: CSVETRDYEQYF. CDR3 DNA: TGCAGCGTTGAAACCAGGGACTACGAGCAGTACTTC. The chain has TRBV29-1 and TRBJ2-7; weak D call: TRBD1 (5 bases). The V end was cut by 2 bases, the J end by 3 bases, with 8 bases between. CDR1 is SQVTM and CDR2 is ANQGSEA in the germline V gene. The CDR3 contains 12 residues.

This chain joins TRBV6-6 and TRBJ1-5; D unclear. V shed 0 bases and J shed 5 bases, with 5 bases lying between them. The CDR3 covers 13 residues. Per the germline V gene, CDR1 is MNHNY and CDR2 is SVGAGI (reference sequence). Here the CDR3 DNA reads TGTGCCAGCAGTTACTCCCTCCATCAGCCCCAGCATTTT. It encodes CASSYSLHQPQHF.